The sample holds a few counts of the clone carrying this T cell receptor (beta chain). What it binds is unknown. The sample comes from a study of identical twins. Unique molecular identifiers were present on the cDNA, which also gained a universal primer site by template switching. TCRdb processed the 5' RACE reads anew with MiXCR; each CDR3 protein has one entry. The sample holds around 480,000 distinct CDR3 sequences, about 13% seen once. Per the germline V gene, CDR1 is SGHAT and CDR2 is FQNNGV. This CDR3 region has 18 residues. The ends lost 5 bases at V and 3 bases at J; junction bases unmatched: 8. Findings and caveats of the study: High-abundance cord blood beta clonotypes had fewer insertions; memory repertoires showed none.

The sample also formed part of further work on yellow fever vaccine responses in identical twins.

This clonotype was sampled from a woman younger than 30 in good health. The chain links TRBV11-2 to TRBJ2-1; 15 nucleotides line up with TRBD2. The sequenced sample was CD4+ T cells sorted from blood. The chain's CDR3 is CASSPWTSGRARYNEQFF. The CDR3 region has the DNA TGTGCCAGCAGCCCCTGGACTAGCGGGAGGGCTCGCTACAATGAGCAGTTCTTC.